Included here is one TCR beta chain sequence, with context. Antigen specificity is unknown. Reanalyzing the 5' RACE reads, TCRdb keeps one entry per CDR3 protein, without DNA. This sample's table has 200,000 to 300,000 distinct CDR3 sequences. The sample comes from a study of T cells expressing NK-cell markers. At the level of the study: Sorted CD3+CD56-NKG2C+, CD3+CD56+NKG2C+ and CD3+CD56+NKG2C- T cells supplied the TCR beta repertoires. In the group of eight sequenced donors, seven were HCMV-seropositive and one was seronegative. Study conclusions and caveats: Topping the CD3+CD56-NKG2C+ fraction as well were these clonotypes, in a handful of donors. No clear determination of HCMV specificity was made for expanded NKG2C+ T cell clones.

CDR3 length: 13 residues. Per germline, CDR1 SEHNR and CDR2 FQNEAQ (reference sequence). This sequence originates from a man between 18 and 29 years old in good health. Sequencing was done on a sample of blood T cells: a sorted CD56 or NKG2C T cell subset, CD4+ or CD8+ T cells, or bulk PBMC T cells (not recorded which). The chain has TRBV7-9 and TRBJ1-1. Here the CDR3 reads CASTLTKNTEAFF.